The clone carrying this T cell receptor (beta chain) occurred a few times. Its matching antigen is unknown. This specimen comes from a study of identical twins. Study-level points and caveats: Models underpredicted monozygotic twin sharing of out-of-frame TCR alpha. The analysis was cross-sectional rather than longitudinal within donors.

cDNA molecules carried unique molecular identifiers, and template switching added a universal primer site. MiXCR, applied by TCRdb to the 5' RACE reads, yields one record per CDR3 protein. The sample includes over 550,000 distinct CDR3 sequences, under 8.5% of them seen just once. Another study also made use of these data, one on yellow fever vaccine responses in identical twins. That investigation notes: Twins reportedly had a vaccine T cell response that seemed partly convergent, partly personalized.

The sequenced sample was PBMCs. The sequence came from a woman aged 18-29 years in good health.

DNA of the CDR3: TGCGCCAGCAGCGAAGAAGCGGGACTCACAAATCAAGAGACCCAGTACTTC. Its protein product is CASSEEAGLTNQETQYF. The rearrangement joins TRBV5-1 to TRBJ2-5; 7 bases line up with TRBD2. Germline V gene lookup returns CDR1 SGHRS and CDR2 YFSETQ. This CDR3 is 17 amino acids long. Unmatched junction bases numbered 14, after V lost 4 bases and J lost 2 bases.